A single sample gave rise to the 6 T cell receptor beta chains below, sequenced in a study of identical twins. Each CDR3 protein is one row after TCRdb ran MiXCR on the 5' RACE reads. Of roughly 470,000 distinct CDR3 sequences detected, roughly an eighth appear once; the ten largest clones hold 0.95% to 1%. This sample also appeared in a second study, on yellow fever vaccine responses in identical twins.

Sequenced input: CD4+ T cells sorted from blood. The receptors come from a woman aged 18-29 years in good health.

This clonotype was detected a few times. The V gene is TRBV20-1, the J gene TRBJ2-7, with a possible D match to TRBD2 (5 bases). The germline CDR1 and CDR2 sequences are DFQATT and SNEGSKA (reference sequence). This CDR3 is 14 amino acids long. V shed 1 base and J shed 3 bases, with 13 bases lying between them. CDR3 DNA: TGCAGTGCTAGAGGGGCGGGCACTTACTACGAGCAGTACTTC. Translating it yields CSARGAGTYYEQYF.

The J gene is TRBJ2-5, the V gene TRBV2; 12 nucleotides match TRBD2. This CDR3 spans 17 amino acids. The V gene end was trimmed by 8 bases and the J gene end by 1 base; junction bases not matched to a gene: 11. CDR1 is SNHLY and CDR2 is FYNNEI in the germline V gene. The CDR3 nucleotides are TGTGCCAGCGGGGGAGGGACTAGCGGGTTGCTCCAAGAGACCCAGTACTTC. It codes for CASGGGTSGLLQETQYF.

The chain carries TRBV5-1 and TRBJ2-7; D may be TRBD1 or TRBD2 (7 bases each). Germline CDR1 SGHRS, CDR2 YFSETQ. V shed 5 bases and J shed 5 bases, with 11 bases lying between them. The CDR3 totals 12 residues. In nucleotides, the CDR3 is TGCGCCAGCAGGACAGGGAGGGACGAGCAGTACTTC. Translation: CASRTGRDEQYF.

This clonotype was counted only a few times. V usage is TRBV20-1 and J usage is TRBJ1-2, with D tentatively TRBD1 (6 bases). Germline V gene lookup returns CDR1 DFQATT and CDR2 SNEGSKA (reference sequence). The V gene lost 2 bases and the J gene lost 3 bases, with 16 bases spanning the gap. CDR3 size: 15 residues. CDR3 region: CSARPQQGVDYGYTF. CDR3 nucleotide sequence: TGCAGTGCTAGACCCCAACAGGGAGTGGACTATGGCTACACCTTC.

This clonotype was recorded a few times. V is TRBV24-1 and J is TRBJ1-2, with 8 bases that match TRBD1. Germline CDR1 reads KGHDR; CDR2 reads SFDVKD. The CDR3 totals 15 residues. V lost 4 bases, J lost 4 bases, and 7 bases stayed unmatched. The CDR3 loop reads CATSETGTGIYGYTF. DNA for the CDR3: TGTGCCACCAGTGAGACCGGGACAGGCATCTATGGCTACACCTTC.

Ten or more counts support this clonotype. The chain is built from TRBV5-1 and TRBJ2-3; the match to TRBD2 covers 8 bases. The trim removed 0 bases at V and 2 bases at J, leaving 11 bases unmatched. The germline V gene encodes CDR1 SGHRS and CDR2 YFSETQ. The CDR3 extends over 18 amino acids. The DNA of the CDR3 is TGCGCCAGCAGCTTGGAGGGTACGGGAGGGCCTGCCACAGATACGCAGTATTTT. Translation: CASSLEGTGGPATDTQYF.